This TCR beta chain came from a study of pediatric ulcerative colitis. During colonoscopy, one to two rectal pinch biopsies were collected. Using immunoSEQ multiplex PCR, the repertoire was profiled, and TCRdb retains in-frame clones only, with some absent. The sample contains 10,000 to 13,000 clones, 75% to 85% of which appear only once. The CDR3 runs 15 residues. With 4 bases removed from V and 0 bases from J, the gap between germline ends came to 12 bases. Germline loops: CDR1 SGHNT, CDR2 YYREEE (reference sequence). This sequence was found in a girl between 5 and 17 years old who was a control in a study of pediatric ulcerative colitis. The sample taken for sequencing was gut tissue. The chain links TRBV5-4 to TRBJ2-3, with unresolved D. The chain's CDR3 is CASSAWRRSTDTQYF. The CDR3 DNA reads TGTGCCAGCAGCGCGTGGCGCAGAAGCACAGATACGCAGTATTTT.